Detailed here is one T cell receptor beta chain. This specimen belongs to a study of blood T cell repertoires in COVID-19. About the research overall: Material from acute and convalescent COVID-19 was sourced from the United States, Italy and Spain. In each case, the material was cDNA or gDNA derived from T cells, B-cell-depleted T cells, or PBMCs.

As processed by the authors: Counts of nucleated cells, estimated from reference gene primer amplification, were obtained. Clones were read by immunoSEQ multiplex PCR, and TCRdb kept only the in-frame ones, dropping some. That table supplies the V and J calls and clone size; D and trimming were determined from the DNA. This table holds some 97,000 clones, 90% found once. V dropped 6 bases and J dropped 4; count of bases not matched to a gene: 3. The CDR3 covers 13 residues. The origin of this receptor is a man in his fifties or sixties with acute or convalescent COVID-19. The chain uses TRBV12-3 or TRBV12-4 and TRBJ1-2; 9 bases line up with TRBD1. Material for sequencing was peripheral blood. The CDR3 nucleotides read TGTGCCAGCAGGGGGGGACAGGGCTATGGCTACACCTTC. Translation: CASRGGQGYGYTF.